What follows is one TCR beta chain and its context. Its antigen is as yet unknown. Primers: 60 Vbeta forward and 13 Jbeta reverse. Some clones are missing from TCRdb's copy, which holds only in-frame ones; the method was immunoSEQ multiplex PCR. Of some 120,000 clones listed, about four fifths are singletons. This sample was included in a study of cytomegalovirus exposure and HLA in healthy donors. V dropped 5 bases and J dropped 6 bases, with 15 bases sitting between them. CDR1 is SGHDT, CDR2 YYEEEE, per germline. The CDR3 spans 13 residues. Study conclusions and caveats: Later on, an analysis tied over 15,000 TCR beta sequences to HLA alleles at 0.05 false discovery rate. Rare TCR sequences dominated, though some public TCRs recurred in many donors.

The chain combines TRBV5-6 with TRBJ2-7; D is possibly TRBD1 (5 bases). The TCR was taken from a man aged 25-40 years in good health and CMV-seronegative. The source material was PBMCs. For the CDR3, the DNA is TGTGCCAGCAGTTGGGGCGGAACGGGCGAGCAGTACTTC. Residues: CASSWGGTGEQYF.